Here is one T cell receptor beta chain with its context. The specificity of this receptor is unknown. Base qualities are not at hand, and no much larger clone is one base apart. The receptor library was made with the immunoSEQ multiplex PCR assay. For the multiplex PCR, a mixture combining 60 forward primers for TCR Vbeta segments and 13 reverse primers for TCR Jbeta segments was used. Amplification of the CDR3 region of rearranged TCR beta genes was performed with a multiplex PCR assay on genomic DNA. The amplified TCR beta libraries were sequenced on the Illumina HiSeq System as 87-base-pair reads. On the study's bioinformatics: In a later analysis, tens of millions of unique TCR beta chains were counted across the approximately 640 repertoires, and around 10 million of these chains were shared by at least two donors. To remove PCR and sequencing errors, raw reads were error-corrected and collapsed into unique sequences using a nearest-neighbor algorithm that merged closely related sequences. To assign V, D and J gene segments, CDR3 sequences were aligned to IMGT reference sequences. For a sequence to be retained, a match of at least six nucleotides to both a V gene segment and a J gene segment was required. A rearrangement counted as productive if the CDR3 had no stop codons and remained in frame with V and J, and every other rearrangement counted as non-productive. CDR3 was defined according to IMGT convention as the region running from the second conserved V-encoded cysteine to the conserved J-encoded phenylalanine. Sequences without an unambiguous match to a single V gene segment were excluded from the earlier analysis of approximately 600 of the donors. An earlier analysis of 587 of the donors called V segments functional above 56.7% productive rearrangements and segregating when the between-donor standard deviation exceeded 5%. A statistical classification framework was built for diagnosing cytomegalovirus status from the catalog of TCR beta chain sequences. A later analysis assigned V and J genes by comparing TCR nucleotide sequences with IMGT/GENE-DB human TR gene sequences. Using the TCRdist pipeline, a later analysis assigned CDR3 sequences along with most-parsimonious VDJ recombination scenarios. In a later analysis, each TCR beta chain was defined by its CDR3 amino acid sequence together with its V-gene family, and reads without a unique V-gene family were excluded. In a later analysis, 450 to 600 highly shared, low-generation-probability nucleotide sequences were removed to address suspected cross-contamination and a sequencing artifact. A later analysis calculated a clonal expansion index for each public chain from normalized within-repertoire ranks of inferred template counts. In a later analysis, generation probabilities were computed using a VDJ recombination model fitted to out-of-frame rearrangements, and the results were checked against IGoR. A later analysis scored TCR-TCR, TCR-HLA and TCR-CMV co-occurrence with hypergeometric tests, applying a repertoire-size bias correction to TCR pairs. A later analysis estimated false discovery rates by permuting HLA or CMV assignments 20 times. In a later analysis, co-occurring TCRs were grouped using DBSCAN, and TCRdist sequence similarity was added for clustering within HLA-allele-positive subsets. Repertoires with fewer than 30,000 or more than 120,000 public chains were left out of co-occurrence clustering, as were about 5 repertoires with anomalous nucleotide sharing. Entries here come from immuneACCESS through TCRdb and include only in-frame sequences with V and J called. Some clones fail to appear in such tables; in the studies checked, an unresolved V gene covers under half of the shortfall, and the cause of the remainder is unknown. V and J calls and clone size come straight from that table; D and trimming were deduced from the DNA. Counted in this sample were about 110,000 clones; over 60% of them appeared once. 2% to 2.5% of the sample is in the top ten clones.

In total, over 600 healthy bone marrow donors made up the cohort. All cohort members were sampled while nominally healthy, although unrecorded immune exposures were likely present. The donor tested CMV seronegative, placing the donor among the roughly 350 seronegative members of the cohort. Every donor gave a peripheral blood sample, and the peripheral blood mononuclear cells from that sample were used for TCR beta sequencing. Genomic DNA was extracted from the blood cell samples with the Qiagen DNeasy Blood Extraction Kit. The data are from a study of cytomegalovirus exposure and HLA in healthy donors (dated by TCRdb to about 2017). Regarding the study in general: An earlier analysis of several hundred of the donors reported 276 Gb of sequence data and 117 million unique TCR beta sequences from about 179 million T cells. An early release covering roughly 580 HLA-typed donors comprised about 300 gigabases of sequencing data and 85 million or so unique TCR sequences. The genetic ancestry cluster associated with self-reported Caucasian donors included over 65% of the roughly 390 genotyped donors. The study aimed to test whether signatures of past pathogen exposure could be identified by cataloging public T cell receptors. The T cell repertoires of some 670 subjects were profiled by immunosequencing and related to cytomegalovirus serostatus. Along with the approximately 600-subject first cohort, a separate validation cohort of some 130 different subjects was used. To predict cytomegalovirus infection status, the study combined high-throughput TCR immunosequencing, statistical association of individual TCRs with disease status, and machine learning. A later analysis re-analyzed previously published TCR beta repertoires from approximately 700 donors and added high-resolution HLA genotyping to study TCR occurrence patterns. The later analysis used no new phenotypic data to find candidate immune exposures, relying instead on TCR beta sequences and their occurrence across donors. An earlier analysis of some 600 of the donors applied high-throughput TCR beta sequencing to assess whether each TCR beta V gene segment acted as functional or pseudogenic. Donor age, sex, ethnicity and CMV serostatus were compiled together with the repertoire data. A later genetic analysis used genome-wide SNP genotypes for about three fifths of the 666 donors, treating that subset as a discovery cohort. Every repertoire in the discovery cohort had been generated on one and the same sequencing platform. Class I and class II HLA loci were covered by the typing at four-digit resolution. Typing coverage differed by locus: A, B, C, DRB1 and DQB1 were typed in about 620-640 donors, DQA1 in about 550, DPA1 in approximately 610, and DPB1 in just under 480. Because of strong linkage in the cohort, roughly five DR-DQ haplotypes were treated as single units for association and clustering. Across about 380 genotyped donors of the cohort, an average of roughly 250,000 unique TCR beta nucleotide sequences per donor were sequenced, and roughly 20% of those sequences were non-productive. The paper as a whole reports these results and caveats: Assigning TCR associations to individual alleles was difficult when HLA alleles, especially DR and DQ, strongly co-occurred. A further reported finding was that TCR beta sequences accurately predicted the HLA-A and HLA-B alleles for most subjects in the first cohort. Correlated functional status among segregating V segments might reflect linkage disequilibrium, but an unknown experimental factor could not be ruled out. The cohort was sequenced for TCR beta chains only, and without alpha or paired-chain data the features that could be detected were limited. An earlier analysis of some 560 of the donors showed that most TCR beta V segments appeared in productive rearrangements either about 87% or about 30% of the time, which broadly matched IMGT annotations. Sequencing depth was assumed to be roughly uniform across donors in the presence/absence analyses, though that assumption may not hold. A total of 150 or so TCR beta chains were listed by the study as associated with cytomegalovirus. A few of the identified cytomegalovirus-associated TCR beta chains were confirmed in vitro to be specific for cytomegalovirus antigens. According to a later analysis, parvovirus B19, influenza, CMV and Epstein-Barr virus appeared linked to several top co-occurrence clusters. Over 15 rarely observed V segments, including chromosome 9 orphons, were excluded from the earlier analysis of about 600 of the donors because counts were too low. A later analysis associated 16,951 TCR beta sequences with specific HLA alleles at a false discovery rate of 0.05. In a later genetic analysis, fewer N-insertions in productive TCRs were reported among donors in an Asian-associated ancestry cluster than the roughly 640-donor mean. The authors suggested that the approach could potentially be generalized to other disease states and immunological phenotypes. Because HLA typing was missing for some donors at each locus, association tests included only the typed subset. The classifier was reported to diagnose cytomegalovirus status with high specificity and sensitivity in both the original and validation cohorts. The only immune exposure information available for the cohort was CMV serostatus. In a later analysis, the rate of TCR association differed among HLA loci, with DRB1 alleles having the most associated TCRs and HLA-C alleles having the fewest. Because the 87-base-pair reads could not distinguish some IMGT-functional V segments, including TRBV6-2 and TRBV6-3, those segments were excluded. In a later analysis, HLA-associated TCR beta chains were found to be more clonally expanded and to have lower generation probabilities than equally common non-associated chains. Across donors, most TCR sequences were observed very rarely, whereas some public TCRs were present in many individuals. In a later genetic analysis, a missense DCLRE1C variant was associated with V-gene and J-gene trimming of TCR beta chains, and the association was replicated in an independent cohort. A cluster of highly shared sequence variants was judged likely to be a technical artifact of the sequencing pipeline. In a later analysis, most CMV-associated TCR beta chains were found to appear HLA-restricted, with HLA associations seemingly driven largely by CMV exposure.

V is cut by 5 bases and J by 14 bases, and the space between the germline ends is 19 bases. CDR1 is given as MDHEN and CDR2 as SYDVKM, both from the germline V gene. The CDR3 holds 13 amino acids from the cysteine to the phenylalanine. Of the read, only the CDR3 DNA is kept; its 39 bases are in frame from base 1. The sequenced sample consisted of PBMCs. The chain joins TRBV28 to TRBJ2-4; possibly the D gene is TRBD2, per 6 matching bases. This sequence was found in a woman in her twenties or thirties in good health and CMV-seronegative. In nucleotides, the sequence is TGTGCCAGCAGTCGAAGTTCCGGGAGTGGAAAGTACTTC. Its amino acids are CASSRSSGSGKYF.